These T cell receptor beta chains were read from a single sample in a study of PD-L1 blockade in urothelial cancer. Libraries were prepared by immunoSEQ multiplex PCR; TCRdb keeps only in-frame clonotypes and omits some of them. The sample carries about 80,000 clones, roughly nine tenths recorded once. The sample in question was PBMCs, obtained around atezolizumab (anti-PD-L1) treatment. Every receptor here comes from a woman aged 70-85 years with urothelial cancer. Both conserved end residues are part of each CDR3. A D gene is named only where the DNA matches it firmly. Not all rows give a size; the values are once, few, many and, for expanded clones, a class.

size	V	J	D	DNA	CDR3
-	TRBV5-1	TRBJ1-2	-	TGCGCCAGCAGCTCGCAGACAGGCCGCCTTGATGGCTACACCTTC	CASSSQTGRLDGYTF
once	TRBV10-1	TRBJ2-2	-	TGCGCCAGCAGTGATTCTGGGGGGGCGATCACCGGGGAGCTGTTTTTT	CASSDSGGAITGELFF
-	TRBV4-3	TRBJ2-2	-	TGCGCCAGCAGCCGCCACAGGGACACCGGGGAGCTGTTTTTT	CASSRHRDTGELFF
-	TRBV7-9	TRBJ2-1	TRBD2	TGTGCCAGCAGCTCGACTAGCGGGGTAACCTACAATGAGCAGTTCTTC	CASSSTSGVTYNEQFF
-	TRBV15	TRBJ1-2	TRBD1	TGTGCCACCAGCCCACCTGCCGGGACAGTCACGTATGGCTACACCTTC	CATSPPAGTVTYGYTF
few	TRBV6-6	TRBJ1-3	-	TGTGCCAGCAGTTACCGGGGGGGTGTCTCTGGAAACACCATATATTTT	CASSYRGGVSGNTIYF
once	TRBV2	TRBJ2-2	-	TGTGCCAGCAGTAGCGCTAGCACCGGGGAGCTGTTTTTT	CASSSASTGELFF
once	TRBV2	TRBJ2-5	TRBD1	TGTGCCAGCACTAAGTCAGGGGGTTTGGAGACCCAGTACTTC	CASTKSGGLETQYF
-	TRBV9	TRBJ2-3	-	TGTGCCAGCAGTGAAGCGAGAGGAACAGATACGCAGTATTTT	CASSEARGTDTQYF
-	TRBV29-1	TRBJ2-3	-	TGCAGCGTTGAATTGTCCGGCACAGATACGCAGTATTTT	CSVELSGTDTQYF
-	TRBV28	TRBJ2-4	TRBD1	TGTGCCAGCAGCCCTGGAACTGGACAGGGTGGCCGCTACCAAAACATTCAGTACTTC	CASSPGTGQGGRYQNIQYF
-	TRBV2	TRBJ2-7	-	TGTGCCAGCAGTGATTCCCCGGCTGGTCGAGGGAAGTACTTC	CASSDSPAGRGKYF
-	TRBV29-1	TRBJ2-5	-	TGCAGCGGCCGAGTCCCGTACCAAGAGACCCAGTACTTC	CSGRVPYQETQYF
-	TRBV18	TRBJ2-7	TRBD2	TGTGCCAGCTCACCACAGGACTCCGGGTTAGCGGGATTCGAGCAGTACTTC	CASSPQDSGLAGFEQYF
-	TRBV30	TRBJ2-7	TRBD2	TGTGCCTGGAGTCGCAGGCGGGGGGGTGACGAGCAGTACTTC	CAWSRRRGGDEQYF
-	TRBV28	TRBJ1-5	-	TGTGCCAGCAGTCCTACCCGGGACTATTTTCCAGCCCAGCATTTT	CASSPTRDYFPAQHF
-	TRBV27	TRBJ1-2	TRBD1	TGTGCCAGCAGTTTCAGCGGCAGGGGGCTTCGACACGGAGGCTACACCTTC	CASSFSGRGLRHGGYTF
-	TRBV25-1	TRBJ1-2	-	TGTGCCAGCAGTGAAAGGAGGGGTATTGGATATGGCTACACCTTC	CASSERRGIGYGYTF
-	TRBV28	TRBJ2-1	TRBD1	TGTGCCAGCACCACCGAACCGGGACAGGGGTGGGGTGAGCAGTTCTTC	CASTTEPGQGWGEQFF
-	TRBV7-6	TRBJ2-7	-	TGTGCCAGCAGCCTTGGGGGGGGCGGTGAGCAGTACTTC	CASSLGGGGEQYF
-	TRBV2	TRBJ1-5	TRBD1	TGTGCCAGCAGTGAAGAAGGGACAGGATATCAGCCCCAGCATTTT	CASSEEGTGYQPQHF
few	TRBV11-2	TRBJ2-7	TRBD1	TGTGCCAGCAGCTCCAGGACAGGCGCAACCTACGAGCAGTACTTC	CASSSRTGATYEQYF
few	TRBV6-5	TRBJ1-1	TRBD1	TGTGCCAGCAGTTCCCGACAGGGGAGCACTGAAGCTTTCTTT	CASSSRQGSTEAFF